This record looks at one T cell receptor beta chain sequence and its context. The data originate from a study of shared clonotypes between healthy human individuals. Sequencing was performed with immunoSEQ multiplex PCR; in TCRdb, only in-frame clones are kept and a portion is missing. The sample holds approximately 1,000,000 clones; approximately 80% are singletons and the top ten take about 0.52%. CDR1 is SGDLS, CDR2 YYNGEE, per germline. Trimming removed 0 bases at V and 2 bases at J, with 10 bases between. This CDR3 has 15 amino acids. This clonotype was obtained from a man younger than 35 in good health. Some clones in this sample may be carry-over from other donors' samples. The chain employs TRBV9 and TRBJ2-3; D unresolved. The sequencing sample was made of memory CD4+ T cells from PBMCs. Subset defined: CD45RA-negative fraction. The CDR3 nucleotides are TGTGCCAGCAGCGTAGCTTCGGTGCCCACAGATACGCAGTATTTT. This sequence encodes CASSVASVPTDTQYF.